This TCR beta chain derives from a study of blood T cell repertoires in COVID-19. Libraries were prepared by immunoSEQ multiplex PCR; TCRdb keeps only in-frame clonotypes and omits some of them. The sample holds about 220,000 clones, about four fifths seen once. V was trimmed by 6 bases and J by 0 bases, leaving 9 bases between them. The V gene's germline CDR1 is SGHRS and CDR2 YFSETQ. The CDR3 has 14 residues. The rearrangement joins TRBV5-1 to TRBJ1-4; D not certain. This sequence was found in a woman of 80 years or more with acute or convalescent COVID-19. The sequenced sample was peripheral blood. CDR3 nucleotides: TGCGCCAGCAAAGAGGTTGCAACTAATGAAAAACTGTTTTTT. It yields the protein CASKEVATNEKLFF.